The clone carrying this T cell receptor beta chain was seen more than once but under ten times. As to time point: newly diagnosed GD, antithyroid drugs for less than 3 months. Preparation of the TCR library used RNA extracted from PBMCs. Construction of the TCR beta libraries employed iRepertoire HTBI primers in conjunction with Arm-PCR of CDR3 regions. TCRdb re-derived calls from the multiplex PCR reads in MiXCR, one entry per CDR3 protein. The table records 250,000 to 300,000 distinct CDR3 sequences, under 20% of them present only once. With 7 bases clipped from V and 12 bases from J, the junction kept 15 bases outside the gene matches. Looked up from germline, CDR1 is MGHDK and CDR2 is SYGVNS. This CDR3 region has 15 residues. The sample comes from a study of regulatory T cells in long-lasting Graves disease. The sample was also linked to a second study, of T cells in Graves' hyperthyroidism and ophthalmopathy.

This chain links TRBV25-1 with TRBJ1-6, with 7 bases identical to TRBD1. This receptor was obtained from a woman in her 30s with Graves disease. The source was peripheral blood mononuclear cells (PBMCs), collected at new diagnosis, from a patient treated with antithyroid drugs. The DNA of the CDR3 is TGTGCCAGCATGGAGACAGGGCCGTCCCCTAGACCCCTCCACTTT. Its translation: CASMETGPSPRPLHF.